What follows describes a single TCR beta chain. Its specificity is unknown. The sample is drawn from a study of shared clonotypes between healthy human individuals. Study at large: CD8 memory received one plate per donor, CD8 naive two, CD4 memory three and CD4 naive three.

Regarding the study as a whole: Rarefaction revealed incomplete sorted-subset sequencing despite large depth. Roughly 5% of naive CD4 clonotypes were common to a handful of donors.

Trimming at V came to 5 bases and at J to 7 bases, leaving 7 bases not matched to a gene. The germline CDR1 and CDR2 sequences are SQVTM and ANQGSEA. This CDR3 has 13 amino acids. DNA at about 210 ng, 25,000 to 35,000 T cell genomes, went into sorted-subset replicate PCRs. Assay used: immunoSEQ multiplex PCR; TCRdb lists only in-frame clones, some missing. Found here are about 2 million clones, 90% to 95% of them singletons; the top ten hold more than 0.1%. The chain is built from TRBV29-1 and TRBJ2-1; 8 positions match TRBD1. Sample: naive CD4+ T cells sorted from blood. Sample subset: CD45RA+ positively selected. The sequence was obtained from a man younger than 35 in good health. CDR3 nucleotides: TGCAGCGTTCTAGGACAGGGAGAAAATGAGCAGTTCTTC. Translated, it gives CSVLGQGENEQFF.